A selection of T cell receptor beta chains follows, all from one sample in a study of brain T cells in children with intractable seizures. Only in-frame clones appear in the TCRdb table, and some are missing; sequencing was by immunoSEQ multiplex PCR. The profile shows about 340,000 clones, 93% of them singletons. Material: peripheral blood, obtained roughly 5 months after surgery. The receptors derive from a boy under three years old with tuberous sclerosis and intractable seizures. The CDR3 runs from the conserved cysteine through the conserved F or W. Each record gives: clone size, J gene, V gene, D gene, CDR3 protein, CDR3 DNA. The D gene is left open where the match is weak. Expanded clones are given a class, and other clones once, few, many or no size at all.

. TRBJ2-1 TRBV5-1 TRBD1 CASSLRGGPYNEQFF TGCGCCAGCAGCTTAAGAGGGGGCCCCTACAATGAGCAGTTCTTC
. TRBJ2-1 TRBV5-1 TRBD1 CASSPPATGVDNEQFF TGCGCCAGCAGTCCCCCCGCGACAGGGGTGGACAATGAGCAGTTCTTC
. TRBJ2-2 TRBV7-3 TRBD1 CASSLNRGANTGELFF TGTGCCAGCAGCTTAAACAGGGGCGCAAACACCGGGGAGCTGTTTTTT
. TRBJ2-1 TRBV5-4 TRBD2 CASSLGMRLAGGPGNEQFF TGTGCCAGCAGCTTGGGGATGCGGCTAGCGGGGGGGCCGGGGAATGAGCAGTTCTTC
. TRBJ1-1 TRBV7-8 . CASRTGTDYPEAFF TGTGCCAGCAGAACCGGGACCGACTATCCTGAAGCTTTCTTT
. TRBJ1-1 TRBV30 . CARSGNTEAFF TGTGCCAGATCAGGCAACACTGAAGCTTTCTTT
. TRBJ2-1 TRBV11-3 . CASSLGADPHNEQFF TGTGCCAGCAGCTTAGGAGCGGATCCCCACAATGAGCAGTTCTTC
once TRBJ2-3 TRBV9 . CASSVEEGAVDTQYF TGTGCCAGCAGCGTAGAGGAGGGGGCCGTCGATACGCAGTATTTT
once TRBJ1-1 TRBV6-6 TRBD1 CASSPRDRRASGMNTEAFF TGTGCCAGCAGTCCCCGGGACAGGCGTGCTTCGGGGATGAACACTGAAGCTTTCTTT
. TRBJ1-5 TRBV7-9 . CASSSNSPGQPQHF TGTGCCAGCAGCTCGAACTCCCCCGGTCAGCCCCAGCATTTT
. TRBJ2-5 TRBV5-6 . CASSKIPAAAFRETQYF TGTGCCAGCAGCAAAATACCGGCCGCCGCGTTTAGAGAGACCCAGTACTTC
. TRBJ1-5 TRBV19 . CASSIVRASNQPQHF TGTGCCAGTAGTATAGTCAGGGCAAGCAATCAGCCCCAGCATTTT
. TRBJ2-1 TRBV11-3 TRBD2 CASSYSGLAGGGYNEQFF TGTGCCAGCAGCTACTCGGGACTAGCGGGAGGGGGGTACAATGAGCAGTTCTTC
. TRBJ2-7 TRBV7-9 . CASSPTSSYEQYF TGTGCCAGCAGCCCAACATCTTCCTACGAGCAGTACTTC
. TRBJ2-1 TRBV15 . CATSRDGQGWSIEQFF TGTGCCACCAGCAGAGATGGCCAGGGGTGGTCAATCGAGCAGTTCTTC
. TRBJ2-1 TRBV9 TRBD2 CASSHGAGENNEQFF TGTGCCAGCAGCCACGGGGCGGGGGAAAACAATGAGCAGTTCTTC
. TRBJ2-1 TRBV3-1/TRBV3-2 . CASSQDFAYDNEQFF TGTGCCAGCAGCCAAGATTTCGCTTATGACAATGAGCAGTTCTTC
. TRBJ2-3 TRBV27 . CASSPSRSRDTQYF TGTGCCAGCAGTCCCTCCAGGAGCAGAGATACGCAGTATTTT
. TRBJ2-5 TRBV5-4 . CASRITGTAQTQYF TGTGCCAGCAGGATCACAGGCACGGCGCAGACCCAGTACTTC
. TRBJ2-5 TRBV5-1 TRBD1 CASSRQGLGGETQYF TGCGCCAGCAGCCGACAGGGGTTAGGGGGGGAGACCCAGTACTTC